The 24 T cell receptor beta chains listed next were all sequenced from one sample in a study of blood T cell repertoires in COVID-19. TCRdb keeps only in-frame clones here, not all; method: immunoSEQ multiplex PCR. The data contain about 250,000 clones, roughly 86% of them singletons. The sequenced sample consisted of peripheral blood. All receptors derive from an elderly woman with COVID-19, enrolled during active disease.

The chain carries TRBV30 and TRBJ2-5, with D unresolved. The germline V and J ends were trimmed by 5 bases and 2 bases, with 6 bases remaining between them. Germline-derived CDR1 and CDR2 are GTSNPN and SVGIG (reference sequence). The CDR3 is made up of 11 amino acids. CDR3 DNA sequence: TGTGCCTGGGGTCCGCAAGAGACCCAGTACTTC. Translating it yields CAWGPQETQYF.

In nucleotides, the CDR3 is TGTGCCTGGAGTGGAGACTCTGGAAACACCATATATTTT. It is translated as CAWSGDSGNTIYF. V and J are TRBV30 and TRBJ1-3; D ambiguous. The CDR3 is 13 amino acids. The V end lost 1 base, the J end lost 0 bases, and 4 bases lay between the germline ends. Germline CDR1 and CDR2: GTSNPN and SVGIG (reference sequence).

The J gene is TRBJ2-2, the V gene TRBV7-2; 8 bases align to TRBD2. The CDR3 covers 19 residues. Germline V gives CDR1 SGHTA, CDR2 FQGNSA. V lost 1 base and J lost 2; bases outside the gene matches: 12. Here the CDR3 reads CASSLGRPRAGDNTGELFF. In nucleotides, the CDR3 is TGTGCCAGCAGCTTAGGCCGCCCTCGAGCGGGGGATAACACCGGGGAGCTGTTTTTT.

CDR3 residues: CASSGFNRGLEGYTF. Here the CDR3 DNA reads TGTGCCAGCAGCGGATTTAACAGGGGGCTTGAAGGCTACACCTTC. The V gene is TRBV7-2, the J gene TRBJ1-2, with TRBD1 identical over 9 bases. The V gene's germline CDR1 is SGHTA and CDR2 FQGNSA. The CDR3 has 15 amino acids. J was trimmed by 8 bases and V by 5 bases; bases with no gene match: 12.

V usage is TRBV11-2 and J usage is TRBJ2-7; D gene unclear. The CDR3 sequence is 15 residues long. CDR1 is SGHAT, CDR2 FQNNGV, per germline. Trimming cost V 5 bases and J 2 bases, with 16 bases left between them. The CDR3 coding sequence is TGTGCCAGCAGCCCTGCCGGTGCAGGTCCCTACGAGCAGTACTTC. Its translation: CASSPAGAGPYEQYF.

Here the CDR3 reads CASSHRESNQPQHF. The CDR3 DNA sequence: TGTGCCAGCAGCCACCGGGAGAGCAATCAGCCCCAGCATTTT. The J gene is TRBJ1-5, the V gene TRBV7-9; D is unresolved. The CDR3 has 14 amino acids. CDR1 and CDR2 from the germline V gene are SEHNR and FQNEAQ (reference sequence). Trimming stripped 5 bases from V and 1 base from J, with 9 bases between.

The chain has TRBV24-1 and TRBJ2-1; 8 positions agree with TRBD2. V shed 6 bases and J 0 bases; nucleotides not matched to a gene: 9. CDR1 and CDR2 from the germline V gene are KGHDR and SFDVKD. The CDR3 consists of 17 residues. CDR3 DNA: TGTGCCACCAGTCCCAAGGCGGGGGGCTTCTCCTACAATGAGCAGTTCTTC. Translated: CATSPKAGGFSYNEQFF.

V usage is TRBV5-1 and J usage is TRBJ1-3; D is possibly TRBD1 (6 bases). The V end lost 0 bases, the J end lost 2 bases, and 18 bases lay between the germline ends. Germline-derived CDR1 and CDR2 are SGHRS and YFSETQ. CDR3 size: 18 residues. The CDR3 here is CASSLESPTGKAGNTIYF. DNA of the CDR3: TGCGCCAGCAGCTTGGAATCCCCCACAGGGAAGGCTGGAAACACCATATATTTT.

V gene TRBV7-6 combines with J gene TRBJ1-3; TRBD1 matches 7 bases. CDR1 and CDR2 (germline): SGHVS, FNYEAQ. V shed 1 base and J 7 bases; nucleotides not matched to a gene: 1. There are 13 residues in the CDR3. The CDR3: CASSLGRGNTIYF. DNA for the CDR3: TGTGCCAGCAGCTTAGGCAGGGGGAACACCATATATTTT.

This chain joins TRBV6-5 and TRBJ1-2; D is unresolved. Trimming took off 0 bases at V and 3 bases at J, with 8 bases between the two ends. The CDR3 extends over 14 amino acids. Germline CDR1 MNHEY, CDR2 SVGAGI. CDR3 DNA: TGTGCCAGCAGTTACTCGAGGAGGGACTATGGCTACACCTTC. Translation: CASSYSRRDYGYTF.

This sequence joins TRBV28 and TRBJ2-1; a weak D match, TRBD2 (5 bases). V shed 7 bases and J shed 1 base, with 8 bases lying between them. The CDR3 consists of 13 residues. The germline V gene encodes CDR1 MDHEN and CDR2 SYDVKM. CDR3 sequence reads: CASIERSYNEQFF. The CDR3 DNA follows: TGTGCCAGCATAGAGCGGTCCTACAATGAGCAGTTCTTC.

The chain couples TRBV5-1 to TRBJ1-2; 8 bases map to TRBD1. J gave up 4 bases and V 2 bases, and 7 bases lay outside the gene matches. The germline V gene encodes CDR1 SGHRS and CDR2 YFSETQ. CDR3 size: 15 residues. Here the CDR3 reads CASSLNQGAVYGYTF. Written as DNA, the CDR3 is TGCGCCAGCAGCTTAAACCAGGGGGCTGTCTATGGCTACACCTTC. The full variable domain, rest sourced from reference TRBV5-1 and TRBJ1-2, is KAGVTQTPRYLIKTRGQQVTLSCSPISGHRSVSWYQQTPGQGLQFLFEYFSETQRNKGNFPGRFSGRQFSNSRSEMNVSTLELGDSALYLCASSLNQGAVYGYTFGSGTRLTVV.

This clone has only a few counts. This chain uses TRBV12-3 or TRBV12-4 with TRBJ1-6; D is perhaps TRBD1 (5 bases). The CDR3 has 13 residues. The V and J ends lost 2 bases and 10 bases respectively, with 9 bases between them. The CDR3 here is CASSLMAGSPLHF. CDR3 bases: TGTGCCAGCAGTTTAATGGCAGGGTCACCCCTCCACTTT.

The chain links TRBV11-2 to TRBJ2-5; 7 bases fit TRBD1. The CDR3 covers 16 residues. Germline CDR1 and CDR2: SGHAT and FQNNGV. Germline trimming cut 3 bases from V and 0 bases from J; bases unmatched to any gene: 7. CDR3 protein: CASSFTGASYQETQYF. The DNA for the CDR3 is TGTGCCAGCAGCTTCACAGGGGCCTCTTACCAAGAGACCCAGTACTTC. The full variable domain, in which reference TRBV11-2 and TRBJ2-5 provide the parts outside the CDR3, is EAGVAQSPRYKIIEKRQSVAFWCNPISGHATLYWYQQILGQGPKLLIQFQNNGVVDDSQLPKDRFSAERLKGVDSTLKIQPAKLEDSAVYLCASSFTGASYQETQYFGPGTRLLVL.

The genes are TRBV14 and TRBJ2-3; TRBD1 matches at 11 bases. J was trimmed by 3 bases and V by 4 bases; bases with no gene match: 9. Germline CDR1 reads SGHDN; CDR2 reads FVKESK. This CDR3 contains 17 residues. CDR3 DNA sequence: TGTGCCAGCAGCCCTAACGTGGGGACAGGGGGAACAGATACGCAGTATTTT. It yields the protein CASSPNVGTGGTDTQYF.

The chain couples TRBV29-1 to TRBJ2-3, with D maybe TRBD1 (5 bases). Germline lookup yields CDR1 SQVTM and CDR2 ANQGSEA. The CDR3 has 13 residues. V lost 3 bases and J 4 bases, leaving 11 bases between the germline ends. CDR3 sequence: CSVEDISPDTQYF. CDR3 DNA: TGCAGCGTTGAGGACATTTCCCCAGATACGCAGTATTTT.

The chain joins TRBV6-2 or TRBV6-3 to TRBJ2-7; the match to TRBD2 covers 9 bases. CDR1 MNHEY and CDR2 SVGEGT come from the germline V gene. V lost 6 bases and J lost 6; bases outside the gene matches: 15. This CDR3 has 16 amino acids. The DNA for the CDR3 is TGTGCCAGCAGCTCGACTAGTTCCGCGGGGGGGTTCGAGCAGTACTTC. Protein product: CASSSTSSAGGFEQYF.

This CDR3 is CASSLRAGLSTEAFF. CDR3 bases: TGTGCCAGCAGCTTACGGGCAGGGCTGAGCACTGAAGCTTTCTTT. The chain has TRBV11-2 and TRBJ1-1, with TRBD1 as a possible D gene (5 bases). Germline V gene sequence: CDR1 SGHAT, CDR2 FQNNGV. V was pared by 2 bases and J by 4 bases, with 14 bases between. The CDR3 has 15 residues. Complete variable domain (other parts from reference TRBV11-2 and TRBJ1-1): EAGVAQSPRYKIIEKRQSVAFWCNPISGHATLYWYQQILGQGPKLLIQFQNNGVVDDSQLPKDRFSAERLKGVDSTLKIQPAKLEDSAVYLCASSLRAGLSTEAFFGQGTRLTVV.

The chain has TRBV7-6 and TRBJ2-5, with TRBD2 as a possible D gene (7 bases). CDR1 is SGHVS and CDR2 is FNYEAQ in the germline V gene. V lost 5 bases to trimming and J lost 5 bases, with 21 bases between them. CDR3 length: 16 residues. CDR3 DNA: TGTGCCAGCAGCACCCAAACCACAGGGAGGGAGGAGACCCAGTACTTC. Translating gives CASSTQTTGREETQYF.

V gene TRBV6-5 combines with J gene TRBJ1-2, with D perhaps TRBD1 (6 bases). The V gene lost 4 bases and the J gene lost 5 bases, with 11 bases spanning the gap. Per the germline V gene, CDR1 is MNHEY and CDR2 is SVGAGI. There are 13 residues in the CDR3. CDR3 sequence reads: CASSSTGPYGYTF. Written as DNA, the CDR3 is TGTGCCAGCAGTTCGACAGGTCCTTATGGCTACACCTTC.

About this clone: Its ends do not fully match the called genes, so a read error is possible. The rearrangement uses TRBV19 and TRBJ1-5; 8 bases match TRBD1. Germline values: CDR1 LNHDA, CDR2 SQIVND (reference sequence). The CDR3 covers 14 residues. CDR3 DNA sequence: TGTGCCAGTAGAATAGGACAGGGTAATCAGCCCCAGCATTTT. It translates to CASRIGQGNQPQHF.

A single count supports this clone. This chain connects TRBV28 to TRBJ1-2; D gene uncertain. This CDR3 comprises 12 residues. V was pared by 3 bases and J by 2 bases, with 4 bases between. Germline CDR1 reads MDHEN; CDR2 reads SYDVKM. CDR3 amino acids: CASSFQNYGYTF. The CDR3 bases are TGTGCCAGCAGTTTCCAAAACTATGGCTACACCTTC.

V and J are TRBV7-6 and TRBJ1-6, with 7 bases lining up with TRBD1. Germline V lookup: CDR1 SGHVS, CDR2 FNYEAQ. Trimming removed 5 bases from V and 10 bases from J; junction bases left unmatched: 14. The CDR3 runs to 16 residues. CDR3 sequence (DNA): TGTGCCAGCAGCCCGGCGACAGGGATGGCTGGATCACCCCTCCACTTT. It codes for CASSPATGMAGSPLHF.

This chain joins TRBV3-1 (or the pseudogene TRBV3-2) and TRBJ1-1, with unresolved D. The germline V gene has CDR1 LGHDT and CDR2 YNNKEL (reference sequence). The V end lost 1 base, the J end lost 0 bases, and 6 bases lay between the germline ends. The CDR3 length is 14 residues. DNA for the CDR3: TGTGCCAGCAGCCAAGGGAGCCTGAACACTGAAGCTTTCTTT. This gives the protein CASSQGSLNTEAFF.